Listed here are 28 T cell receptor beta chains from one sample, sequenced in a study of blood T cells in healthy people across ages. A J-beta primer mix and a sample-barcoded 5' primer were used in a second PCR of about 7 to 11 cycles. TCRdb processed the 5' RACE reads anew with MiXCR; each CDR3 protein has one entry. The table shows roughly 1,100,000 distinct CDR3 sequences, with less than 25% occurring only once. In addition, the sample was reused for a study of T cells of mothers and their children.

Specimen: blood. The receptors derive from a girl aged 2 to 9 in good health.

V gene TRBV12-3 or TRBV12-4 combines with J gene TRBJ2-3, with 7 bases that match TRBD1. V shed 2 bases, J shed 2 bases, and the junction held 10 bases outside the gene matches. This CDR3 region has 17 residues. CDR3 DNA: TGTGCCAGCAGTTTACCATATATGGGACAGAACACAGATACGCAGTATTTT. Translated, it gives CASSLPYMGQNTDTQYF.

The chain uses TRBV27 and TRBJ1-2; 11 bases fit TRBD1. Germline CDR1 and CDR2: MNHEY and SMNVEV (reference sequence). With 2 bases clipped from V and 2 bases from J, the junction kept 4 bases outside the gene matches. The CDR3 sequence is 16 residues long. CDR3 sequence: CASSLTWTGGNYGYTF. In DNA, the CDR3 is TGTGCCAGCAGTTTAACGTGGACAGGGGGCAACTATGGCTACACCTTC.

This chain joins TRBV27 and TRBJ2-1; TRBD2 might be the D (5 bases). Between the trimmed V and J ends, which lost 4 bases and 10 bases, there was a span of 11 bases. Germline-derived CDR1 and CDR2 are MNHEY and SMNVEV (reference sequence). The CDR3 covers 12 residues. The CDR3 reads CASSSITGEQFF. CDR3 nucleotide sequence: TGTGCCAGCAGTTCCATCACGGGGGAGCAGTTCTTC.

The V and J genes are TRBV10-3 and TRBJ2-7; the D call may be TRBD1 or TRBD2 (6 bases each). Germline loops: CDR1 ENHRY, CDR2 SYGVKD. The CDR3 has 13 residues. Between the trimmed V and J ends, which lost 8 bases and 7 bases, there was a span of 18 bases. The CDR3 sequence is CAIGGQGSGEQYF. CDR3 bases: TGTGCCATCGGAGGGCAGGGGTCCGGTGAGCAGTACTTC.

This clonotype was seen a handful of times. This chain connects TRBV24-1 to TRBJ2-5, with 9 bases matching TRBD2. The J call is doubtful: the DNA matches TRBJ2-1 better. This CDR3 comprises 16 residues. The germline V gene encodes CDR1 KGHDR and CDR2 SFDVKD. The CDR3 sequence is CATSEPGTSNHNEQFF. For the CDR3, the DNA is TGTGCCACCAGTGAGCCCGGGACTAGCAATCACAATGAGCAGTTCTTC.

The rearrangement links TRBV7-9 to TRBJ1-2; tentative D call: TRBD1 (5 bases). The CDR3 spans 13 residues. Germline V CDR1 and CDR2: SEHNR, FQNEAQ (reference sequence). Trimming removed 1 base at V and 12 bases at J, with 15 bases between. The CDR3 here is CASSLVSGSDDTF. DNA of the CDR3: TGTGCCAGCAGCTTAGTGTCAGGGTCAGACGACACCTTC.

The gene calls are TRBV2 and TRBJ1-5; 7 positions agree with TRBD1. CDR3 length: 15 residues. The V gene's germline CDR1 is SNHLY and CDR2 FYNNEI. The trim removed 7 bases at V and 4 bases at J, leaving 10 bases unmatched. CDR3 protein: CASNPEAGGNQPQHF. The CDR3 DNA reads as TGTGCCAGCAACCCCGAGGCAGGGGGAAATCAGCCCCAGCATTTT.

V and J are TRBV24-1 and TRBJ1-1; D is uncertain. The germline gives CDR1 KGHDR, CDR2 SFDVKD. The CDR3 length is 12 residues. With 1 base removed from V and 11 bases from J, the gap between germline ends came to 10 bases. CDR3 region: CATSDFGEEAFF. DNA for the CDR3: TGTGCCACCAGTGATTTCGGGGAGGAGGCTTTCTTT.

Regarding this clonotype: The junction departs from the called germline gene at one end, perhaps through a read error. V and J are TRBV20-1 and TRBJ1-4; 12 positions match TRBD1. Germline V CDR1 and CDR2: DFQATT, SNEGSKA (reference sequence). CDR3 length: 17 residues. DNA for the CDR3: TGCAGTGCTCTGGGGGGACAGGGGGCTGTTTTGGATGAAAAACCGTTTTTT. This encodes CSALGGQGAVLDEKPFF.

V is TRBV2 and J is TRBJ1-4; possible D gene TRBD1, 5 bases. CDR1 is SNHLY and CDR2 is FYNNEI in the germline V gene. The CDR3 length is 10 residues. The V gene lost 9 bases and the J gene lost 12 bases, with 11 bases spanning the gap. The CDR3, as DNA: TGTGCCAGGGGCGTGGGGGAACTGTTTTTT. It yields the protein CARGVGELFF.

CDR3 region: CASSEYNSETQYF. In DNA form, the CDR3 reads TGTGCCAGCAGTGAATACAACAGCGAGACCCAGTACTTC. The genes are TRBV25-1 and TRBJ2-5, with D unclear. This CDR3 contains 13 residues. V was clipped by 0 bases and J by 5 bases, with 7 bases between them. Germline values: CDR1 MGHDK, CDR2 SYGVNS.

Only a few counts were recorded for this clonotype. CDR3 nucleotide sequence: TGTGCCAGCAGTGAATTCGAAGGCGCTAACTATGGCTACACCTTC. Translating it yields CASSEFEGANYGYTF. The V gene is TRBV25-1, the J gene TRBJ1-2; D remains ambiguous. V lost 1 base and J lost 0, with 9 bases in between. Germline V gives CDR1 MGHDK, CDR2 SYGVNS. This CDR3 region has 15 residues.

This clonotype was observed a handful of times. The V and J genes are TRBV27 and TRBJ2-1; D is possibly TRBD1 (6 bases). The CDR3 is 16 amino acids. The germline V and J ends were trimmed by 6 bases and 6 bases, with 21 bases remaining between them. CDR1 is MNHEY, CDR2 SMNVEV, per germline (reference sequence). CDR3 loop: CASSLNRDTYGNEQFF. Here the CDR3 DNA reads TGTGCCAGCAGCTTAAATCGGGACACCTATGGCAATGAGCAGTTCTTC.

The chain recombines TRBV28 with TRBJ2-5; D is perhaps TRBD1 or TRBD2 (5 bases each). The J call may be faulty, since TRBJ2-7 better matches the DNA end. Germline CDR1 MDHEN, CDR2 SYDVKM. The CDR3 sequence is 11 residues long. This CDR3 is CASGGFREQYF. The CDR3 DNA reads as TGTGCCAGCGGGGGTTTTCGCGAGCAGTACTTC.

The rearrangement joins TRBV6-1 to TRBJ2-5; D unresolved. Matching the DNA end better, TRBJ2-7 makes the J call doubtful. This CDR3 comprises 17 residues. CDR1 is MNHNS and CDR2 is SASEGT in the germline V gene. The CDR3: CASSENPDHKYPIEQYF. In nucleotides, the CDR3 is TGTGCCAGCAGTGAAAACCCCGACCATAAGTATCCCATCGAGCAGTACTTC.

This clonotype was seen only a few times. This rearrangement joins TRBV7-9 to TRBJ2-5; 9 nucleotides align to TRBD2. The CDR3 sequence is 15 residues long. Per germline, CDR1 SEHNR and CDR2 FQNEAQ (reference sequence). V trimming: 5 bases; J trimming: 3 bases; junction bases outside the gene matches: 7. The CDR3 nucleotides read TGTGCCAGCAGCCCCCAGGTAGCGGGGGAAGAGACCCAGTACTTC. Its protein is CASSPQVAGEETQYF.

The chain links TRBV7-9 to TRBJ2-1; no definite D call. Deletions cut 4 bases from V and 9 bases from J, with 10 bases between. CDR3 length equals 12 residues. Germline CDR1 SEHNR, CDR2 FQNEAQ (reference sequence). The chain's CDR3 is CASSSMGSEQFF. Written as DNA, the CDR3 is TGTGCCAGCAGCTCCATGGGTAGTGAGCAGTTCTTC.

The rearrangement uses TRBV29-1 and TRBJ1-2; no firm D call. V was shortened by 7 bases and J by 4 bases, with 10 bases between the two germline ends. CDR3 length: 11 amino acids. CDR1 is SQVTM and CDR2 is ANQGSEA in the germline V gene. The CDR3 bases are TGCAGCGCCCTTTCAAGCTATGGCTACACCTTC. This translates into CSALSSYGYTF.

This clonotype was counted between two and nine times. A read error is likely, as this CDR3 ends without the conserved phenylalanine or tryptophan. V is TRBV7-2 and J is TRBJ1-5; D unclear. This CDR3 has 12 residues. The germline V gene encodes CDR1 SGHTA and CDR2 FQGNSA. The ends were cut back, 1 base at V and 6 bases at J, with 4 bases in the middle. CDR3 nucleotide sequence: TGTGCCAGCAGCTTAGGGAGTCAGCCCCAGCATCTT. It codes for CASSLGSQPQHL.

This clonotype has just a few counts. CDR3 loop: CASSLGGPVTEQYF. The CDR3, as DNA: TGTGCCAGCAGTTTAGGTGGGCCCGTAACAGAGCAGTACTTC. The V call is TRBV12-3 or TRBV12-4, the J call TRBJ2-7; no clear D gene. The CDR3 runs to 14 residues. Between the trimmed V and J ends, which lost 1 base and 7 bases, there was a span of 14 bases.

The rearrangement links TRBV20-1 to TRBJ2-7; possibly TRBD1 or TRBD2 for D (5 bases each). The CDR3 has 17 residues. Trimming removed 1 base from V and 4 bases from J, with 23 bases in between. Germline CDR1 DFQATT, CDR2 SNEGSKA (reference sequence). DNA for the CDR3: TGCAGTGCTAGAGCGGCTAATATGTACGGGGACCTATACGAGCAGTACTTC. This encodes CSARAANMYGDLYEQYF.

The chain carries TRBV13 and TRBJ2-2; D is uncertain. V shed 5 bases and J shed 9 bases, with 10 bases lying between them. The germline gives CDR1 PRHDT, CDR2 FYEKMQ (reference sequence). CDR3 size: 12 residues. The CDR3 nucleotides read TGTGCCAGCAGCCTTAACCCCCGGGAGCTGTTTTTT. Amino acids: CASSLNPRELFF.

V gene TRBV7-8 combines with J gene TRBJ2-5; 14 bases are shared with TRBD2. The ends lost 5 bases at V and 5 bases at J; junction bases unmatched: 7. The CDR3 runs to 16 residues. Per the germline V gene, CDR1 is SGHVS and CDR2 is FQNEAQ. CDR3 nucleotides: TGTGCCAGCAGCCCGGGACTAGCGGGAGTTATGGAGACCCAGTACTTC. The encoded protein is CASSPGLAGVMETQYF.

The V and J genes are TRBV2 and TRBJ2-4; D unresolved. Per germline, CDR1 SNHLY and CDR2 FYNNEI. The V gene lost 2 bases and the J gene lost 1 base, with 9 bases spanning the gap. The CDR3 spans 15 residues. The CDR3 protein is CASSEWVGAKNIQYF. The CDR3 region has the DNA TGTGCCAGCAGTGAATGGGTGGGGGCCAAAAACATTCAGTACTTC. The whole variable domain, remainder taken from reference TRBV2 and TRBJ2-4, is EPEVTQTPSHQVTQMGQEVILRCVPISNHLYFYWYRQILGQKVEFLVSFYNNEISEKSEIFDDQFSVERPDGSNFTLKIRSTKLEDSAMYFCASSEWVGAKNIQYFGAGTRLSVL.

The rearrangement uses TRBV29-1 and TRBJ2-4; D is undetermined. The CDR3 is made up of 13 amino acids. With 6 bases removed from V and 1 base from J, the gap between germline ends came to 10 bases. Germline CDR1 SQVTM, CDR2 ANQGSEA. The CDR3 is CSVKPRAKNIQYF. The CDR3 DNA sequence: TGCAGCGTGAAGCCTAGGGCCAAAAACATTCAGTACTTC.

The V call is TRBV10-3, the J call TRBJ1-4, with 10 bases matching TRBD1. Trimming at V came to 2 bases and at J to 6 bases, leaving 0 bases not matched to a gene. There are 14 residues in the CDR3. Germline CDR1 is ENHRY and CDR2 is SYGVKD. For the CDR3, the DNA is TGTGCCATCAGTGAGGGGACAGGGGATGAAAAACTGTTTTTT. It specifies CAISEGTGDEKLFF.

Points on this clonotype: A much larger clonotype is one base distant, so this may be a read error. The V gene is TRBV7-9, the J gene TRBJ2-1; 8 bases are shared with TRBD2. This CDR3 is built from 16 residues. Unmatched junction bases numbered 2, after V lost 1 base and J lost 0 bases. Germline V lookup: CDR1 SEHNR, CDR2 FQNEAQ (reference sequence). DNA of the CDR3: TGTGCCAGCAGCTTAGTAGCGGGGCTCTCCTACAATGAGCAGTTCTTC. Its translation is CASSLVAGLSYNEQFF.

This chain uses TRBV20-1 with TRBJ1-2, with 7 positions matching TRBD1. Germline-derived CDR1 and CDR2 are DFQATT and SNEGSKA (reference sequence). The ends lost 4 bases at V and 7 bases at J; junction bases unmatched: 15. This CDR3 is built from 15 residues. The CDR3 region has the DNA TGCAGTGCTACAGACAGTGGGGACAGCCGAGGTGGCTACACCTTC. Its translation: CSATDSGDSRGGYTF.